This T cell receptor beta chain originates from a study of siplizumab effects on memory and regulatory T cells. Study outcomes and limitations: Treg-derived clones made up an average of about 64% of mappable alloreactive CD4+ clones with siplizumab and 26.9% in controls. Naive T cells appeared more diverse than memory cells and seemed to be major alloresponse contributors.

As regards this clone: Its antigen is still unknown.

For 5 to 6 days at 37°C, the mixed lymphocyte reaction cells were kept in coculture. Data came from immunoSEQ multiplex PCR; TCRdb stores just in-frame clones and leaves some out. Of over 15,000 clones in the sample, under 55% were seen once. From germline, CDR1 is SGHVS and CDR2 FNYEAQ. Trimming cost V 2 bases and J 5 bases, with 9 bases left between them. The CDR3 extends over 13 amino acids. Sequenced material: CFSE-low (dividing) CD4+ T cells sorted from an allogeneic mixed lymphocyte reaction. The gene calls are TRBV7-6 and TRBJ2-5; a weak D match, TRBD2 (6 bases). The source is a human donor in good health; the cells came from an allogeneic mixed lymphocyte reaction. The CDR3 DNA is TGTGCCAGCAGCTTAATGGCGGGGGAGACCCAGTACTTC. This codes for CASSLMAGETQYF.